The TCR beta chain under discussion was sequenced for a study of cytomegalovirus exposure and HLA in healthy donors. For the study at large: A subsequent analysis stated that the 95 to 150 validation repertoires were run on the same platform as the approximately 700 first-cohort repertoires.

Study-wide points: The listing of 150 to 200 TCR beta chains classed them as cytomegalovirus-associated. Three CMV-associated chains were confirmed in vitro to be specific for CMV antigens.

Worth noting for this clone: Its antigen is still unknown.

Assay: immunoSEQ multiplex PCR; the TCRdb copy retains only in-frame clones and omits some. The table records roughly 280,000 clones, around 85% of them present only once. Germline CDR1 reads SNHLY; CDR2 reads FYNNEI. V lost 6 bases, J lost 5 bases, and 11 bases lay in between. The CDR3 extends over 13 amino acids. Separate from the roughly 670-subject first cohort, the roughly 120-subject validation cohort was the one that the donors belonged to. The material sequenced was PBMCs. The clonotype comes from a woman between 18 and 30 years old in good health and CMV-seronegative. The V and J genes are TRBV2 and TRBJ1-5; D not certain. CDR3 nucleotide sequence: TGTGCCAGCAGACCCCACGAGGATCAGCCCCAGCATTTT. It yields the protein CASRPHEDQPQHF.